Listed below are T cell receptor beta chains from one sample, sequenced in a study of CD8 T cells in Susac syndrome. TCRdb fed the immunoSEQ multiplex PCR reads into MiXCR, producing one record per CDR3 protein. The table records more than 150,000 distinct CDR3 sequences, around 96% of them present only once. The specimen sequenced was CD4+ T cells from PBMCs. The receptors here all came from a human donor in good health. Each CDR3 is given with its conserved first and last residue. The order of the fields is D gene, J gene, V gene, clone size, CDR3 protein, CDR3 DNA. The D gene is left open where the match is weak. Only some rows state a clone size, as once, few, many or a class for expanded clones.

>-|TRBJ2-2|TRBV19|-
CASSMGAANTGELFF
TGTGCCAGTAGTATGGGTGCAGCGAACACCGGGGAGCTGTTTTTT
>-|TRBJ2-2|TRBV29-1|-
CSVGQVINGELFF
TGCAGCGTTGGACAGGTGATTAACGGGGAGCTGTTTTTT
>-|TRBJ2-3|TRBV20-1|-
CSASGGLWRTDTQYF
TGCAGTGCTAGCGGGGGGCTATGGAGGACAGATACGCAGTATTTT
>-|TRBJ2-5|TRBV4-3|-
CASSQDQQGTQYF
TGCGCCAGCAGCCAAGACCAACAAGGGACCCAGTACTTC
>-|TRBJ2-5|TRBV7-8|-
CASSLAVQETQYF
TGTGCCAGCAGCTTAGCGGTCCAAGAGACCCAGTACTTC
>-|TRBJ1-2|TRBV20-1|-
CSAEFGGNGYGYTF
TGCAGTGCCGAATTTGGGGGAAATGGATATGGCTACACCTTC
>TRBD1|TRBJ1-5|TRBV28|-
CASRQGGDQPQHF
TGTGCCAGCAGGCAGGGGGGTGATCAGCCCCAGCATTTT
>TRBD1|TRBJ1-2|TRBV2|-
CAGTTGDVRDGYTF
TGTGCCGGGACGACAGGGGATGTTAGAGATGGCTACACCTTC
>-|TRBJ2-2|TRBV12-3/TRBV12-4|-
CASSIRGATGELFF
TGTGCCAGCAGTATTCGGGGGGCCACCGGGGAGCTGTTTTTT
>-|TRBJ2-3|TRBV5-1|-
CASSSFAGSSTDTQYF
TGCGCCAGCAGCTCCTTTGCAGGGAGTAGCACAGATACGCAGTATTTT
>-|TRBJ2-5|TRBV20-1|-
CSAQVRGRETQYF
TGCAGTGCGCAAGTCCGGGGGAGAGAGACCCAGTACTTC
>TRBD1|TRBJ2-5|TRBV25-1|-
CASSDPGTAQETQYF
TGTGCCAGCAGTGACCCCGGGACAGCCCAAGAGACCCAGTACTTC
>-|TRBJ2-3|TRBV7-2|-
CASSVDSLDTQYF
TGTGCCAGCAGCGTCGATTCGCTGGATACGCAGTATTTT
>-|TRBJ2-1|TRBV5-6|-
CASSRSGEQFF
TGTGCCAGCAGCCGGTCAGGTGAGCAGTTCTTC
>TRBD1|TRBJ1-1|TRBV30|-
CAWSYTGVGEAFF
TGTGCCTGGAGTTATACAGGGGTTGGTGAAGCTTTCTTT
>TRBD2|TRBJ2-1|TRBV20-1|-
CSARLTSGVNNEQFF
TGCAGTGCTAGACTAACTAGCGGGGTTAACAATGAGCAGTTCTTC
>TRBD2|TRBJ2-1|TRBV29-1|-
CSALAGGKFF
TGCAGCGCACTAGCGGGGGGAAAATTCTTC
>TRBD2|TRBJ2-1|TRBV7-3|-
CASSLRTSNEQFF
TGTGCCAGCAGCTTAAGGACTAGCAATGAGCAGTTCTTC
>TRBD1|TRBJ2-7|TRBV3-1|-
CASSQDRTGGRGQYF
TGTGCCAGCAGCCAAGATCGGACAGGGGGCAGAGGGCAGTACTTC
>-|TRBJ1-1|TRBV3-1|-
CASSQGGRNTEAFF
TGTGCCAGCAGCCAAGGGGGCCGGAACACTGAAGCTTTCTTT
>-|TRBJ2-3|TRBV3-1|-
CASSRPTASRQYF
TGTGCCAGCAGCCGACCGACAGCATCTCGGCAGTATTTT
>TRBD2|TRBJ2-3|TRBV4-3|-
CASSQVSGGTDTQYF
TGCGCCAGCAGCCAGGTTAGCGGGGGCACAGATACGCAGTATTTT
>-|TRBJ1-2|TRBV4-3|-
CASSQAAQAYGYTF
TGCGCCAGCAGCCAAGCAGCACAGGCGTATGGCTACACCTTC
>-|TRBJ1-2|TRBV30|-
CASHREGYTF
TGTGCCTCCCACAGGGAAGGCTACACCTTC
>-|TRBJ2-7|TRBV6-1|-
CASSKRIRDRPFSQYF
TGTGCCAGCAGTAAGCGAATACGGGACCGACCTTTCTCGCAGTACTTC
>-|TRBJ2-7|TRBV24-1|-
CATSDQPGTGPYEQYF
TGTGCCACCAGTGACCAACCCGGGACCGGGCCTTATGAGCAGTACTTC
>-|TRBJ2-6|TRBV3-1|-
CASRSGAGANVLTF
TGTGCCAGCAGGTCCGGGGCCGGGGCCAACGTCCTGACTTTC
>TRBD2|TRBJ2-7|TRBV30|once
CAWGDYHSSYEQYF
TGTGCCTGGGGGGACTACCACAGCTCCTACGAGCAGTACTTC
>-|TRBJ2-1|TRBV11-2|-
CASSESGRSEQFF
TGTGCCAGCAGCGAAAGTGGTCGATCTGAGCAGTTCTTC
>-|TRBJ2-3|TRBV6-5|-
CASSYDGTDTQYF
TGTGCCAGCAGTTATGACGGCACAGATACGCAGTATTTT
>-|TRBJ2-3|TRBV4-2|-
CASSQAVGTDTQYF
TGTGCCAGCAGCCAAGCCGTGGGCACAGATACGCAGTATTTT
>-|TRBJ2-3|TRBV27|-
CASSLIPSGLAHTDTQYF
TGTGCCAGCAGTCTAATCCCATCCGGGCTAGCGCACACAGATACGCAGTATTTT
>-|TRBJ1-4|TRBV6-5|-
CASGGRGRNEKLFF
TGTGCCAGCGGCGGCAGGGGTCGAAATGAAAAACTGTTTTTT
>-|TRBJ2-2|TRBV27|once
CASSLVGTWNGELFF
TGTGCCAGCAGTTTAGTTGGGACATGGAACGGGGAGCTGTTTTTT
>-|TRBJ2-5|TRBV7-9|-
CASSLASEWETQYF
TGTGCCAGCAGCTTAGCCTCCGAATGGGAGACCCAGTACTTC
>-|TRBJ2-3|TRBV5-1|once
CASSPQSSDTQYF
TGCGCCAGCAGCCCCCAGTCTTCAGATACGCAGTATTTT
>TRBD1|TRBJ2-1|TRBV6-2/TRBV6-3|-
CASSRDRVNEQFF
TGTGCCAGCAGCCGTGACAGGGTGAATGAGCAGTTCTTC
>TRBD1|TRBJ2-5|TRBV12-3/TRBV12-4|-
CASSDGQGTLETQYF
TGTGCCAGCAGCGACGGACAGGGTACGCTCGAGACCCAGTACTTC
>-|TRBJ2-4|TRBV11-1|-
CASSLDPKNIQYF
TGTGCCAGCAGCTTAGACCCCAAAAACATTCAGTACTTC
>TRBD1|TRBJ2-7|TRBV27|-
CASSRTGTGFPYEQYF
TGTGCCAGCAGTCGCACCGGGACAGGGTTTCCCTACGAGCAGTACTTC
>-|TRBJ2-3|TRBV29-1|-
CSVEVGLIDTDTQYF
TGCAGCGTTGAAGTCGGACTGATCGACACAGATACGCAGTATTTT
>-|TRBJ2-7|TRBV20-1|once
CSAKLGGTYEQYF
TGCAGTGCGAAACTCGGGGGTACCTACGAGCAGTACTTC
>-|TRBJ1-5|TRBV11-2|few
CASRRDITSNQPQHF
TGTGCCAGCAGGAGGGACATTACCAGCAATCAGCCCCAGCATTTT
>TRBD1|TRBJ2-3|TRBV9|-
CASSVGQGGAQYF
TGTGCCAGCAGCGTCGGACAGGGAGGTGCGCAGTATTTT
>TRBD1|TRBJ1-2|TRBV12-3/TRBV12-4|-
CASSFPTGTEYGYTF
TGTGCCAGCAGTTTCCCGACAGGGACCGAGTATGGCTACACCTTC